The source of this TCR beta chain is a study of T cells in Graves' hyperthyroidism and ophthalmopathy. Study-wide results and caveats: From stable hyperthyroidism, ophthalmopathy was separated by a 13 V-J model. Most thyroid clonotypes expanded above 0.001 appeared in blood too.

As to this clonotype: Antigen specificity is unknown.

Germline V CDR1 and CDR2: MNHEY, SVGEGT. V trimming: 1 base; J trimming: 5 bases; junction bases outside the gene matches: 7. The CDR3 sequence is 17 residues long. TCR beta CDR3 sequences were amplified from RNA transcripts. First-round RT-PCR targeting the TCR CDR3 was performed with the HTBI primer set. From the multiplex PCR reads, TCRdb called clonotypes with MiXCR, one entry per CDR3 protein. The profile shows about 620,000 distinct CDR3 sequences, around 15% of them singletons. The clonotype comes from a woman in her 30s with Graves' hyperthyroidism. The chain uses TRBV6-2 or TRBV6-3 and TRBJ2-3, with 12 bases identical to TRBD2. The sequencing sample was made of blood. CDR3 DNA sequence: TGTGCCAGCAGTTACTTCGACACTAGCGGGAGGAAAGATACGCAGTATTTT. Translated, it gives CASSYFDTSGRKDTQYF.